This T cell receptor beta chain emerged from a study of molecular identifiers for immune sequencing clone quantification. This CDR3 comprises 17 residues. Trimming took off 0 bases at V and 2 bases at J, with 16 bases between the two ends. Looked up from germline, CDR1 is SGHRS and CDR2 is YFSETQ. TCRdb re-derived calls from the PCR reads in MiXCR, one entry per CDR3 protein. The sample contains over 550,000 distinct CDR3 sequences, roughly 25% of which appear only once. Source material: naive CD8+ T cells from blood, with Jurkat cell RNA spiked in. Subset indicated: FACS-sorted CD8+CD4-CCR7+CD45RA+ naive T cells. This chain uses TRBV5-1 with TRBJ2-3; D is perhaps TRBD2 (6 bases). The clonotype was recovered from a human donor in good health. Some libraries in this study had Jurkat cell RNA spiked in. The CDR3 reads CASSLGGRGTYTDTQYF. CDR3 nucleotides: TGCGCCAGCAGCTTGGGTGGTCGCGGGACCTACACAGATACGCAGTATTTT.